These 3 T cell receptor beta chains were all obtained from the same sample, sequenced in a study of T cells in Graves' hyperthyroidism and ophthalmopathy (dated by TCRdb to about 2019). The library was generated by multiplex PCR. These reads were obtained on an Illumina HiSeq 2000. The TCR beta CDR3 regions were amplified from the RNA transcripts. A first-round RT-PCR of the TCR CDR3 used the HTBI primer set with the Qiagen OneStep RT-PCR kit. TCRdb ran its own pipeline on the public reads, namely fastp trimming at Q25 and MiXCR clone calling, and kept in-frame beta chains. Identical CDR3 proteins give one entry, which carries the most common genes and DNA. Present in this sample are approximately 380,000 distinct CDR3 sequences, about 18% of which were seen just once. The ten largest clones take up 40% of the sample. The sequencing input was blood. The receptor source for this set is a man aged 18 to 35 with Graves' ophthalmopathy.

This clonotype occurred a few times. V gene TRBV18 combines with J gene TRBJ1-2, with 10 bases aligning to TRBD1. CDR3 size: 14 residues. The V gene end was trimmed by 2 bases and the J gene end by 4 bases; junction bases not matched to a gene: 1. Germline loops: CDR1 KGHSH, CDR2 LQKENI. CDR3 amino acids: CASSPGTGAYGYTF. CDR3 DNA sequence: TGTGCCAGCTCACCAGGGACAGGGGCCTATGGCTACACCTTC.

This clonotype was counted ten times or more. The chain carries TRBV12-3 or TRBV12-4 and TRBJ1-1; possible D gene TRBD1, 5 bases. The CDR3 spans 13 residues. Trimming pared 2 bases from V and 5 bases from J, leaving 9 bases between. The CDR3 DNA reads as TGTGCCAGCAGTTTATCCAGGGTGACTGAAGCTTTCTTT. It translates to CASSLSRVTEAFF.

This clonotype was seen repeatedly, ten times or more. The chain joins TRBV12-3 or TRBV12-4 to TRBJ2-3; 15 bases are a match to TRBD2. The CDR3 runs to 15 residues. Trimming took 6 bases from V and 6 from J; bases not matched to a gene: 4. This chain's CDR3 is CASSPGTSGGDTQYF. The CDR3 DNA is TGTGCCAGCAGCCCCGGGACTAGCGGGGGGGATACGCAGTATTTT.